These T cell receptor beta chains were read from a single sample in a study of blood T cell repertoires in COVID-19. Method: immunoSEQ multiplex PCR; TCRdb's copy keeps in-frame clones and lacks some. The data hold approximately 290,000 clones, with approximately 85% observed a single time. What was sequenced was peripheral blood. The receptor set was obtained from a human donor with COVID-19, enrolled during active disease. The donor label of this sample is uncertain. The CDR3 runs from the conserved cysteine through the conserved F or W. D genes are given only for firm matches. For some rows the clone size is stated as once, few or many, or as a class when expanded; others skip it.

j_call clone_size d_call v_call cdr3_nt cdr3_aa
TRBJ2-7 NA TRBD1 TRBV29-1 TGCAGCGTAGACAGGGGGCCTCTAGGTGAGCAGTACTTC CSVDRGPLGEQYF
TRBJ1-5 NA TRBD1 TRBV19 TGTGCCACCTGTACAGGGGCCCCATCAGGCCCCCAGCATTTT CATCTGAPSGPQHF
TRBJ2-1 NA TRBD1 TRBV30 TGTGCCTGGAGTGTCGGGACAGGGGCTTACAATGAGCAGTTCTTC CAWSVGTGAYNEQFF
TRBJ2-7 NA NA TRBV28 TGTGCCAGCAGTTTATTAGACAGTAGGCCCGAGCAGTACTTC CASSLLDSRPEQYF
TRBJ1-2 NA NA TRBV2 TGTGCCAGCAGTCGGTTCGATTATGGCTACACCTTC CASSRFDYGYTF
TRBJ2-2 NA NA TRBV5-1 TGCGCCAGCAGCCCGGGGGGCGGACACACCGGGGAGCTGTTTTTT CASSPGGGHTGELFF
TRBJ2-7 NA TRBD2 TRBV14 TGTGCCAGCAGCCTGGGGCTAGCGGCCTACGAGCAGTACTTC CASSLGLAAYEQYF
TRBJ2-3 NA NA TRBV27 TGTGCCAGCAGTTTATGGACAGCTACGGAGAAGGATACGCAGTATTTT CASSLWTATEKDTQYF
TRBJ2-5 NA TRBD1 TRBV30 TGTGCCTGGACGTCCGGGACAGGGATTCAGACCCAGTACTTC CAWTSGTGIQTQYF
TRBJ1-2 NA NA TRBV7-9 TGTGCCAGCAGCCCCCTCTATGGCTACACCTTC CASSPLYGYTF
TRBJ2-5 few TRBD2 TRBV27 TGTGCCAGCAGTTTTTCGGGACTAGCGCAGTACCAAGAGACCCAGTACTTC CASSFSGLAQYQETQYF
TRBJ2-2 few TRBD2 TRBV11-1 TGTGCCAGCAGCCGGGGGACTAGCGGTACCGGGGAGCTGTTTTTT CASSRGTSGTGELFF
TRBJ2-1 NA TRBD2 TRBV9 TGTGCCAGCAGCCCCCAGGCTAGCGGCTCTCACAATGAGCAGTTCTTC CASSPQASGSHNEQFF
TRBJ2-1 NA NA TRBV5-1 TGCGCCAGCAGACGGGACAACAAGATCGACAATGAGCAGTTCTTC CASRRDNKIDNEQFF
TRBJ1-4 NA NA TRBV19 TGTGCCAGTAGCTCCAGGGGTGTTGAGGAAAAACTGTTTTTT CASSSRGVEEKLFF
TRBJ1-5 NA NA TRBV5-1 TGCGCCAGCAGCTTGGAAGGGGGTGAGGGCAATCAGCCCCAGCATTTT CASSLEGGEGNQPQHF
TRBJ2-1 NA TRBD2 TRBV7-2 TGTGCCAGCAGCTTAGGAGCGACTAGCGGTACCAATGAGCAGTTCTTC CASSLGATSGTNEQFF
TRBJ2-4 NA TRBD1 TRBV28 TGTGCCAGCAGCCAGGGGGACACTGACATTCAGTACTTC CASSQGDTDIQYF
TRBJ1-2 NA NA TRBV28 TGTGCCAGCAGTTTAAGGGGGACAAATAACTATGGCTACACCTTC CASSLRGTNNYGYTF
TRBJ1-1 NA TRBD1 TRBV6-5 TGTGCCAGCCGCCGGGACAGGGGTGTTACTGAAGCTTTCTTT CASRRDRGVTEAFF
TRBJ1-3 NA NA TRBV18 TGTGCCAGCTCACCTTCTACCGCATACTCTGGAAACACCATATATTTT CASSPSTAYSGNTIYF
TRBJ2-7 few TRBD2 TRBV18 TGTGCCAGCTCACCTGGGGGGGACGGTAACTACGAGCAGTACTTC CASSPGGDGNYEQYF
TRBJ1-5 NA NA TRBV15 TGTGCCACCAGCAGAGATTGGGCGGGACTGGGCAATCAGCCCCAGCATTTT CATSRDWAGLGNQPQHF
TRBJ1-2 NA NA TRBV27 TGTGCCAGCAGGCCAAGACTCAGTTCGGGCTATGGCTACACCTTC CASRPRLSSGYGYTF
TRBJ2-3 NA NA TRBV30 TGTGCCTGGATTAGAACCCCCTCGTATACGCAGTATTTT CAWIRTPSYTQYF
TRBJ1-1 NA NA TRBV7-3 TGTGCCAGCAGCTTAACGTCACGGGCTGAAGCTTTCTTT CASSLTSRAEAFF
TRBJ2-3 once TRBD1 TRBV11-2 TGTGCCAGCAGCTTAGACGGGGCGACAGGGCCGTCCTTTAGCACAGATACGCAGTATTTT CASSLDGATGPSFSTDTQYF
TRBJ2-6 NA NA TRBV13 TGTGCCAGCAGCTTAGTGTCCCGGGGAGAGTCCGGGGCCAACGTCCTGACTTTC CASSLVSRGESGANVLTF
TRBJ2-2 NA TRBD2 TRBV9 TGTGCCAGCAGCGTAGTTTTAGCGGGCCACACCGGGGAGCTGTTTTTT CASSVVLAGHTGELFF
TRBJ1-3 NA NA TRBV5-1 TGCGCCAGCAGCTTGGCGGGGGGGCCGGGAACAGGCACCATATATTTT CASSLAGGPGTGTIYF
TRBJ1-2 NA TRBD1 TRBV5-5 TGTGCCAGCAGTCGGGACAGTAACTATGGCTACACCTTC CASSRDSNYGYTF
TRBJ2-1 NA TRBD2 TRBV6-1 TGTGCCAGCAGTGACCCGGGACTAGCGAGCTCCTACAATGAGCAGTTCTTC CASSDPGLASSYNEQFF
TRBJ1-1 once NA TRBV7-9 TGTGCCACCAAGGGGGGGGACCCTAACACTGAAGCTTTCTTT CATKGGDPNTEAFF
TRBJ2-3 NA NA TRBV9 TGTGCCAGCAGCTCAGCCAGGGATCCAGATACGCAGTATTTT CASSSARDPDTQYF
TRBJ1-1 NA NA TRBV2 TGTGCCAGCCGAGGCAGGGTGAACACTGAAGCTTTCTTT CASRGRVNTEAFF
TRBJ1-5 NA TRBD1 TRBV28 TGTGCCAGCAGTTCCTTGACAGGGGGCGATCAGCCCCAGCATTTT CASSSLTGGDQPQHF
TRBJ2-2 once TRBD1 TRBV10-3 TGTGCCATCAGGCCGGGACAGGGAGAAACCGGGGAGCTGTTTTTT CAIRPGQGETGELFF
TRBJ1-3 NA NA TRBV7-8 TGTGCCAGCAGCTTAGGAGGGACTGGAAACACCATATATTTT CASSLGGTGNTIYF
TRBJ1-1 NA NA TRBV30 TGTGCCTGGAGTGGGGCGGCGGGGGCTTTCTTT CAWSGAAGAFF
TRBJ1-5 NA TRBD1 TRBV14 TGTGCCAGCAGCCTAACGACAGGGGATCAGCCCCAGCATTTT CASSLTTGDQPQHF
TRBJ1-5 NA NA TRBV28 TGTGCCAGCAGTAGGGGGAACCAGCCCCAGCATTTT CASSRGNQPQHF
TRBJ1-4 NA TRBD1 TRBV5-4 TGTGCCAGCAGCTCCACGAGGGGGCGCGGGTCTGAAAAACTGTTTTTT CASSSTRGRGSEKLFF
TRBJ2-2 NA TRBD2 TRBV10-3 TGTGCCATCAGTGAGGGCGGGGGGAACACCGGGGAGCTGTTTTTT CAISEGGGNTGELFF
TRBJ2-3 NA TRBD2 TRBV4-1 TGCGCCAGCAGCCAAGGAATAGCGGGTGGGGCAGATACGCAGTATTTT CASSQGIAGGADTQYF
TRBJ2-7 NA TRBD1 TRBV5-1 TGCGCCAGCAGCCCAGGGACAGGGCCCCACGAGCAGTACTTC CASSPGTGPHEQYF